The 13 T cell receptor beta chains below all came from one sample that was sequenced in a study of tumor-infiltrating lymphocytes in primary liver carcinoma. Priming with a constant-region primer yielded TCR beta cDNA from 500 ng total RNA. Three nested multiplex PCR rounds, a slightly modified ARM-PCR method, built the TCR beta libraries. Both of the initial two PCR rounds ran for approximately 11 cycles and employed TRBV1-TRBV30 forward primers alongside a C-beta reverse primer. TCRdb independently ran MiXCR on the multiplex PCR reads; one entry per CDR3 protein. The sample has tens of thousands of distinct CDR3 sequences, more than 65% seen once; the top ten hold approximately 20%. Total RNA and DNA came together from approximately 20-30 mg of bulk tissue without cell sorting. The sample was liver tumor tissue from sampling region 1. Indicated subset: tumor region T1, superior pole. All receptors derive from a man aged 35 to 55 with primary liver carcinoma and hepatitis B virus infection.

Concerning this clonotype: The junction does not match germline at one end; this may be a read error. This chain uses TRBV12-3 or TRBV12-4 with TRBJ2-1; 9 nucleotides match TRBD1. CDR3 length: 13 amino acids. The CDR3 bases are TGCGCCAGCAGCACGGACAGGGGTAATAAGCAATTCTTC. Amino acids: CASSTDRGNKQFF.

This clonotype was seen ten or more times. This sequence joins TRBV28 and TRBJ1-4, with TRBD1 as a possible D gene (6 bases). V lost 4 bases, J lost 8 bases, and 14 bases lay in between. The CDR3 runs to 14 residues. CDR1 MDHEN and CDR2 SYDVKM come from the germline V gene. DNA for the CDR3: TGTGCCAGCAGTTCGCCAGCAACAGGGGAAAAACTGTTTTTT. Its translation: CASSSPATGEKLFF.

As regards this clonotype: A read error may produce the germline difference seen at one junction end. The chain recombines TRBV11-1 with TRBJ2-1; D not certain. CDR1 and CDR2 from the germline V gene are SGHAT and FQDESV (reference sequence). The CDR3 extends over 13 amino acids. CDR3 bases: TGTGCCAGCATCTTAGGTCGGGCAAATGAACAGTTCTTC. It codes for CASILGRANEQFF.

Notes on this clonotype: A read error may account for a junction end that differs from germline. The V call is TRBV6-1, the J call TRBJ2-5, with a possible D match to TRBD1 (6 bases). Germline V lookup: CDR1 MNHNS, CDR2 SASEGT. There are 15 residues in the CDR3. CDR3 amino acids: CASGDLAGAFGTQYF. CDR3 DNA: TGTGCCAGCGGTGATTTAGCAGGGGCGTTTGGGACCCAGTACTTC.

In regard to this clonotype: This may arise from a read error, as a much more abundant clone is one base away. The genes are TRBV29-1 and TRBJ1-5, with unresolved D. V lost 5 bases and J 6 bases, leaving 17 bases between the germline ends. Germline CDR1 reads SQVTM; CDR2 reads ANQGSEA. This CDR3 comprises 14 residues. CDR3 in amino acids: CSVRAGPGSQPQHF. The CDR3 region has the DNA TGCAGCGTTCGGGCAGGACCTGGCAGTCAGCCCCAGCATTTT.

As for this clonotype: Germline and junction disagree at one end, which may indicate a read error. The chain carries TRBV6-1 and TRBJ1-5, with D unresolved. CDR3 size: 14 residues. Germline values: CDR1 MNHNS, CDR2 SASEGT. The CDR3 region is CTSSVEADVEPQHF. The CDR3 DNA reads TGTACCAGCAGTGTGGAGGCTGATGTTGAACCCCAGCATTTT.

Remarks on this clonotype: The junction and the germline gene differ at one end; a read error may be behind it. This rearrangement joins TRBV6-2 or TRBV6-3 to TRBJ1-5; the D is unclear. The CDR3 length is 13 residues. Germline loops: CDR1 MNHEY, CDR2 SVGEGT. Written as DNA, the CDR3 is TGTGCCAGCAGTTACAACGTCAATCAGCCCCAGCAATTT. This encodes CASSYNVNQPQQF.

Regarding this clonotype: At one boundary the junction diverges from the germline segment, which might be a read error. This chain links TRBV11-2 with TRBJ1-1, with 8 bases matching TRBD1. CDR3 length: 17 amino acids. Germline CDR1 reads SGHAT; CDR2 reads FQNNGV. In DNA, the CDR3 is TGTGCCAGCAACCGAATGGGGAGACAGGGGTTCGGCACTGAAACTTTCTTT. Its protein is CASNRMGRQGFGTETFF.

Details on this clonotype: A read error is possible here, since a much larger clone lies one base away. The V and J genes are TRBV5-1 and TRBJ2-2; D is perhaps TRBD1 (6 bases). This CDR3 is 16 amino acids long. CDR1 is SGHRS, CDR2 YFSETQ, per germline. CDR3 nucleotide sequence: TGCGCCAGCACCTTGGCCCGGGCAGGGGATGCCGGGGAGCTGTTTTTT. Its translation: CASTLARAGDAGELFF. The variable domain in full, with the rest retrieved from reference TRBV5-1 and TRBJ2-2, is KAGVTQTPRYLIKTRGQQVTLSCSPISGHRSVSWYQQTPGQGLQFLFEYFSETQRNKGNFPGRFSGRQFSNSRSEMNVSTLELGDSALYLCASTLARAGDAGELFFGEGSRLTVL.

A note on this clonotype: The germline gene is not matched at one end of the junction; a read error may be the cause. The genes are TRBV4-1 and TRBJ2-1; TRBD1 might be the D (6 bases). Germline V gene data show CDR1 as MGHRA and CDR2 as YSYEKL. The CDR3 consists of 17 residues. The CDR3 spells CVSSGLGTGISYNEQFF. CDR3 nucleotide sequence: TGTGTCAGCAGCGGCTTAGGCACAGGGATCTCCTACAATGAGCAGTTCTTC.

Regarding this clonotype: The germline gene is not matched at one end of the junction; a read error may be the cause. This sequence joins TRBV11-2 and TRBJ2-5; a possible D gene is TRBD2 (5 bases). The germline gives CDR1 SGHAT, CDR2 FQNNGV. There are 12 residues in the CDR3. The chain's CDR3 is CASRLMGDTQCF. In DNA, the CDR3 is TGTGCCAGCAGGTTGATGGGAGACACCCAGTGCTTC.

In the case of this clonotype: A much larger clone lies one base from this, so it may be a read error. The rearrangement joins TRBV5-5 to TRBJ2-7; no definite D call. The CDR3 is 11 amino acids. V lost 1 base and J lost 8, with 7 bases in between. Germline CDR1 is SGHKS and CDR2 is YYEKEE (reference sequence). DNA for the CDR3: TGTGCCAGCAGCTTGTTGGTAAAGCAGTACTTC. Its protein product is CASSLLVKQYF.

The CDR3, as DNA: TGTGCCAGCAGCACCTTAGGGGGGGGGCTCGAGACCCAGTACTTC. This gives the protein CASSTLGGGLETQYF. The rearrangement uses TRBV9 and TRBJ2-5, with a possible D match to TRBD2 (7 bases). This CDR3 spans 15 amino acids. V lost 4 bases, J lost 5 bases, and 18 bases lay in between. Germline lookup yields CDR1 SGDLS and CDR2 YYNGEE.